The 21 T cell receptor beta chains presented below share a single source sample, sequenced in a study of T cells in Graves' hyperthyroidism and ophthalmopathy. TCR beta CDR3 regions were amplified from RNA transcripts. With the HTBI primer set, the TCR CDR3 went through a first round of RT-PCR. TCRdb called the multiplex PCR reads again in MiXCR, with one record for every CDR3 protein. The table records nearly 600,000 distinct CDR3 sequences, approximately 15% of them present only once. Sequencing was done on a sample of blood. These receptors all come from a woman between 18 and 29 years old with Graves' ophthalmopathy.

This clonotype came up a few times. The chain links TRBV5-1 to TRBJ2-7, with 8 bases aligning to TRBD1. Germline loops: CDR1 SGHRS, CDR2 YFSETQ. This CDR3 comprises 15 residues. V was clipped by 3 bases and J by 3 bases; unmatched bases: 8. Written as DNA, the CDR3 is TGCGCCAGCAGCTACGGACAGGGACCAAACTACGAGCAGTACTTC. This gives the protein CASSYGQGPNYEQYF.

The sample holds many counts of this clonotype. The gene calls are TRBV11-3 and TRBJ2-2, with D possibly called TRBD1 or TRBD2 (5 bases each). The V end was cut by 3 bases, the J end by 1 base, with 9 bases between. This CDR3 region has 15 residues. From germline, CDR1 is SGHNT and CDR2 YENEEA. In DNA, the CDR3 is TGTGCCAGCAGCTTGGGACGGATGAACACCGGGGAGCTGTTTTTT. It is translated as CASSLGRMNTGELFF.

The genes are TRBV28 and TRBJ1-6; 9 nucleotides match TRBD1. The CDR3 has 16 residues. The V gene end was trimmed by 5 bases and the J gene end by 10 bases; junction bases not matched to a gene: 12. From germline, CDR1 is MDHEN and CDR2 SYDVKM. The CDR3 loop reads CASSTPRDRVESPLHF. The CDR3 nucleotides are TGTGCCAGCAGTACCCCCCGGGACAGGGTAGAATCACCCCTCCACTTT.

This clonotype was counted ten times or more. The genes are TRBV12-5 and TRBJ2-7; D possibly uses TRBD1 or TRBD2 (6 bases each). CDR1 and CDR2 (germline): LGHNT, FRNRAP. The CDR3 covers 14 residues. Trimming left V 7 bases short and J 4 bases short, with 17 bases between. CDR3 protein: CASASGGGGYEQYF. Written as DNA, the CDR3 is TGTGCTAGTGCCTCTGGAGGGGGAGGTTACGAGCAGTACTTC.

At least ten counts were recorded for this clonotype. This rearrangement joins TRBV25-1 to TRBJ2-1; D is ambiguous. Trimming took off 8 bases at V and 1 base at J, with 9 bases between the two ends. This CDR3 spans 13 amino acids. Germline assignment: CDR1 MGHDK and CDR2 SYGVNS. The CDR3 here is CASLAPSYNEQFF. The CDR3 DNA sequence: TGTGCCAGCCTCGCGCCATCCTACAATGAGCAGTTCTTC.

The chain joins TRBV2 to TRBJ2-5; D uncertain. This CDR3 comprises 12 residues. From germline, CDR1 is SNHLY and CDR2 FYNNEI. V lost 7 bases and J lost 0, with 6 bases in between. CDR3 region: CASIRDQETQYF. The CDR3 nucleotides are TGTGCCAGCATTAGGGACCAAGAGACCCAGTACTTC.

There are many counts of this clonotype. The V and J genes are TRBV12-5 and TRBJ2-1, with 11 bases aligning to TRBD2. V lost 4 bases and J lost 0; bases outside the gene matches: 2. This CDR3 spans 16 amino acids. CDR1 LGHNT and CDR2 FRNRAP come from the germline V gene. CDR3 sequence: CASGSLAGGSYNEQFF. CDR3 DNA: TGTGCTAGTGGTTCCCTAGCGGGGGGCTCCTACAATGAGCAGTTCTTC.

This clonotype occurred a few times. This chain joins TRBV4-1 and TRBJ1-1, with D hard to call. Germline CDR1 is MGHRA and CDR2 is YSYEKL. CDR3 length equals 13 residues. V was cut by 5 bases and J by 7 bases, with 14 bases left in between. In DNA form, the CDR3 reads TGCGCCAGCAGCTCGCGGGGAGACGGTGAAGCTTTCTTT. As protein: CASSSRGDGEAFF.

This clonotype was seen at least ten times. V is TRBV14 and J is TRBJ1-6; TRBD1 matches at 9 bases. V lost 0 bases and J lost 5; bases outside the gene matches: 5. The CDR3 extends over 17 amino acids. Germline loops: CDR1 SGHDN, CDR2 FVKESK. CDR3 nucleotide sequence: TGTGCCAGCAGCCAAGATCTTCGGACAGGGGATAATTCACCCCTCCACTTT. Amino acids: CASSQDLRTGDNSPLHF.

The sample holds many counts of this clonotype. V usage is TRBV28 and J usage is TRBJ2-2; 7 bases agree with TRBD1. J gave up 3 bases and V 5 bases, and 3 bases lay outside the gene matches. Germline V gene lookup returns CDR1 MDHEN and CDR2 SYDVKM. The CDR3 consists of 14 residues. The CDR3 protein is CASSPTGYTGELFF. CDR3 in DNA: TGTGCCAGCAGTCCGACAGGGTACACCGGGGAGCTGTTTTTT.

This clonotype appeared many times. The V call is TRBV28, the J call TRBJ1-2; a possible D gene is TRBD1 (5 bases). With 7 bases removed from V and 3 bases from J, the gap between germline ends came to 9 bases. Germline V CDR1 and CDR2: MDHEN, SYDVKM. The CDR3 has 12 amino acids. The DNA of the CDR3 is TGTGCCAGCATGCGGGGCGACTATGGCTACACCTTC. Its translation is CASMRGDYGYTF.

The chain is built from TRBV4-1 and TRBJ1-6, with a possible D match to TRBD1 (5 bases). Germline loops: CDR1 MGHRA, CDR2 YSYEKL. V shed 5 bases and J shed 6 bases, with 14 bases lying between them. The CDR3 covers 15 residues. The CDR3 bases are TGCGCCAGCAGCGGCCCGGGGAGGGGTAATTCACCCCTCCACTTT. Amino acid sequence: CASSGPGRGNSPLHF.

This clonotype was observed many times. The rearrangement uses TRBV11-2 and TRBJ2-5; 8 positions agree with TRBD1. V lost 1 base and J lost 5; bases outside the gene matches: 9. CDR1 SGHAT and CDR2 FQNNGV come from the germline V gene. CDR3 length equals 16 residues. CDR3 DNA sequence: TGTGCCAGCAGCTTAGTTCCAGGGGGCGCGTGGGAGACCCAGTACTTC. It yields the protein CASSLVPGGAWETQYF. The variable domain in full, completed from reference TRBV11-2 and TRBJ2-5, reads EAGVAQSPRYKIIEKRQSVAFWCNPISGHATLYWYQQILGQGPKLLIQFQNNGVVDDSQLPKDRFSAERLKGVDSTLKIQPAKLEDSAVYLCASSLVPGGAWETQYFGPGTRLLVL.

This clonotype came up many times. The rearrangement joins TRBV10-3 to TRBJ2-7, with D hard to call. Trimming left V 0 bases short and J 2 bases short, with 8 bases between. The CDR3 has 14 residues. CDR1 and CDR2 (germline): ENHRY, SYGVKD. CDR3 region: CAISESSSPYEQYF. CDR3 sequence (DNA): TGTGCCATCAGTGAGTCTTCTTCCCCCTACGAGCAGTACTTC.

At least ten counts were recorded for this clonotype. The V gene is TRBV12-3 or TRBV12-4, the J gene TRBJ2-5, with TRBD1 matching 11 bases. The CDR3 runs to 14 residues. The V and J ends lost 7 bases and 2 bases, in that order; junction bases with no gene match: 3. CDR3 sequence reads: CASTGTGGQETQYF. The CDR3 region has the DNA TGTGCCAGCACGGGGACAGGGGGACAAGAGACCCAGTACTTC.

The chain employs TRBV15 and TRBJ2-4; D perhaps matches TRBD2 (6 bases). V was pared by 2 bases and J by 1 base, with 21 bases between. Germline V gene lookup returns CDR1 LNHNV and CDR2 YYDKDF (reference sequence). This CDR3 has 19 residues. CDR3 DNA sequence: TGTGCCACCAGCAGAAGGGCTAGCGTCAACGAGGGGGCCAAAAACATTCAGTACTTC. Translation: CATSRRASVNEGAKNIQYF. The whole variable domain, filled in from reference TRBV15 and TRBJ2-4, reads DAMVIQNPRYQVTQFGKPVTLSCSQTLNHNVMYWYQQKSSQAPKLLFHYYDKDFNNEADTPDNFQSRRPNTSFCFLDIRSPGLGDTAMYLCATSRRASVNEGAKNIQYFGAGTRLSVL.

This clonotype was seen repeatedly, ten times or more. The chain has TRBV18 and TRBJ2-7, with D unclear. Per germline, CDR1 KGHSH and CDR2 LQKENI. Deletions cut 3 bases from V and 5 bases from J, with 11 bases between. The CDR3 runs 13 residues. CDR3: CASSPPTVDEQYF. In DNA, the CDR3 is TGTGCCAGCTCACCCCCGACTGTCGACGAGCAGTACTTC.

This clonotype was detected ten times or more. The chain is built from TRBV15 and TRBJ2-7; the D gene is possibly TRBD2 (6 bases). V lost 5 bases and J 0 bases, leaving 14 bases between the germline ends. The CDR3 sequence is 15 residues long. The germline gives CDR1 LNHNV, CDR2 YYDKDF (reference sequence). CDR3 coding DNA: TGTGCCACCAGCCTGGCGGGGCCACTCTCCTACGAGCAGTACTTC. It encodes CATSLAGPLSYEQYF.

Ten or more counts support this clonotype. The chain links TRBV30 to TRBJ1-4; possibly TRBD1 for D (5 bases). The ends were cut back, 0 bases at V and 8 bases at J, with 16 bases in the middle. Germline V gene data show CDR1 as GTSNPN and CDR2 as SVGIG (reference sequence). The CDR3 has 15 amino acids. In DNA, the CDR3 is TGTGCCTGGAGTGTCTCCCCCAGGAGGGACGAAAAACTGTTTTTT. Residues: CAWSVSPRRDEKLFF.

This clonotype was recorded at least ten times. The V gene is TRBV12-3 or TRBV12-4, the J gene TRBJ2-5; D gene uncertain. The CDR3 consists of 14 residues. V gave up 5 bases and J gave up 0 bases, with 10 bases separating them. The DNA of the CDR3 is TGTGCCAGCAGTCGGCAGGCAAACCAAGAGACCCAGTACTTC. Protein product: CASSRQANQETQYF.

This clonotype was seen repeatedly, ten times or more. The chain has TRBV12-3 or TRBV12-4 and TRBJ2-5; 8 bases match TRBD2. After removal of 5 bases from V and 5 bases from J, the junction contained 19 bases not matched to a gene. CDR3 length: 18 residues. CDR3 sequence: CASSRRLGPAGVWETQYF. The CDR3 region has the DNA TGTGCCAGCAGTAGACGACTCGGGCCAGCGGGAGTTTGGGAGACCCAGTACTTC.